A single sample gave rise to the 14 T cell receptor beta chains below, sequenced in a study of cytomegalovirus exposure and HLA in healthy donors. The PCR ran on 60 Vbeta and 13 Jbeta primers. Profiling relied on immunoSEQ multiplex PCR, and the TCRdb table lists in-frame clones only, not all of them. The data show tens of thousands of clones, 85% seen once. Material for sequencing was PBMCs. The receptor set was obtained from a female donor in good health and CMV-seronegative.

With regard to this clone: The junction departs from germline at one end; a sequencing error may be responsible. Other nucleotide sequences in the sample specify the same CDR3. This rearrangement joins TRBV27 to TRBJ1-1, with 11 bases lining up with TRBD1. Germline V gene lookup returns CDR1 MNHEY and CDR2 SMNVEV (reference sequence). This CDR3 has 12 residues. CDR3 amino acids: CASTGQGAEAFF. In nucleotides, the CDR3 is TGCGCCAGCACGGGACAGGGGGCTGAAGCTTTCTTT.

V and J are TRBV6-1 and TRBJ1-4; tentative D call: TRBD1 (6 bases). Per germline, CDR1 MNHNS and CDR2 SASEGT. The V gene lost 2 bases and the J gene lost 10 bases, with 17 bases spanning the gap. The CDR3 is 15 residues long. The CDR3 region has the DNA TGTGCCAGCAGTGAATGGGAGGGGGATCGCGGAAAACTGTTTTTT. It codes for CASSEWEGDRGKLFF.

The rearrangement uses TRBV25-1 and TRBJ1-2, with a possible D match to TRBD1 (6 bases). Germline loops: CDR1 MGHDK, CDR2 SYGVNS. The CDR3 is 11 residues long. In nucleotides, the CDR3 is TGTGGAACCCGGGGGGCGCGAGGCTACACCTTC. It codes for CGTRGARGYTF.

The CDR3 bases are TGCGCCAGCAGCCAAGCAGGTGGCTACACCTTC. This sequence encodes CASSQAGGYTF. The chain uses TRBV4-1 and TRBJ1-2; D gene uncertain. The CDR3 runs 11 residues. The germline gives CDR1 MGHRA, CDR2 YSYEKL. V was shortened by 1 base and J by 7 bases, with 4 bases between the two germline ends.

The V and J genes are TRBV5-6 and TRBJ2-3; 7 nucleotides match TRBD1. The CDR3 is made up of 12 amino acids. From germline, CDR1 is SGHDT and CDR2 YYEEEE. J gave up 7 bases and V 4 bases, and 3 bases lay outside the gene matches. CDR3 DNA sequence: TGTGCCAGCAGCCAACAGGGGAATACGCAGTATTTT. Residues: CASSQQGNTQYF.

The rearrangement links TRBV5-5 to TRBJ1-1, with D hard to call. Trimming stripped 0 bases from V and 5 bases from J, with 8 bases between. The germline CDR1 and CDR2 sequences are SGHKS and YYEKEE (reference sequence). This CDR3 is built from 13 residues. For the CDR3, the DNA is TGTGCCAGCAGCTTGGTTGAGGTAACTGAAGCTTTCTTT. Translation: CASSLVEVTEAFF.

The rearrangement uses TRBV18 and TRBJ1-4; 9 bases align to TRBD1. V shed 4 bases, J shed 3 bases, and the junction held 0 bases outside the gene matches. CDR3 size: 14 residues. Germline V gene sequence: CDR1 KGHSH, CDR2 LQKENI. CDR3 residues: CASSRTGANEKLFF. In DNA, the CDR3 is TGTGCCAGCTCACGGACAGGGGCTAATGAAAAACTGTTTTTT.

The rearrangement links TRBV29-1 to TRBJ2-1, with 8 positions matching TRBD2. V shed 8 bases and J 6 bases; nucleotides not matched to a gene: 12. CDR3 size: 14 residues. Germline V gene sequence: CDR1 SQVTM, CDR2 ANQGSEA. The CDR3 reads CSLSGSGPSNEQFF. The CDR3 DNA reads as TGCAGCTTGAGCGGGAGTGGGCCATCCAATGAGCAGTTCTTC.

This clone was seen just once. The chain links TRBV6-5 to TRBJ1-5; a possible D gene is TRBD1 (5 bases). Trimming took 6 bases from V and 4 from J, leaving 13 bases between them. The germline CDR1 and CDR2 sequences are MNHEY and SVGAGI. CDR3 length: 14 residues. The CDR3 spells CASRSAGPNQPQHF. CDR3 DNA sequence: TGTGCCAGCAGATCAGCAGGGCCGAATCAGCCCCAGCATTTT.

This clone appeared a single time. The chain uses TRBV7-9 and TRBJ2-2, with TRBD1 identical over 7 bases. Germline CDR1 and CDR2: SEHNR and FQNEAQ (reference sequence). Trimming took 5 bases from V and 3 from J; bases not matched to a gene: 9. There are 16 residues in the CDR3. The CDR3 nucleotides read TGTGCCAGCAGCCTGACAGGGATGGTGGACACCGGGGAGCTGTTTTTT. As protein: CASSLTGMVDTGELFF.

V usage is TRBV5-1 and J usage is TRBJ2-1; 8 bases fit TRBD2. This CDR3 comprises 15 residues. Germline CDR1 reads SGHRS; CDR2 reads YFSETQ. The junction had 11 bases not matched to a gene; V was cut back by 8 bases and J by 4 bases. CDR3 protein: CASQLLAGSYNEQFF. The CDR3 nucleotides are TGCGCCAGTCAGTTATTAGCGGGGTCTTACAATGAGCAGTTCTTC.

In the case of this clone: This CDR3 is also generated by other DNA sequences in the sample. This chain connects TRBV28 to TRBJ1-5, with D tentatively TRBD1 (6 bases). The CDR3 is made up of 15 amino acids. Trimming pared 2 bases from V and 2 bases from J, leaving 10 bases between. The germline gives CDR1 MDHEN, CDR2 SYDVKM. The CDR3 coding sequence is TGTGCCAGCAGTTTAAGAGGGGGTGGCAATCAGCCCCAGCATTTT. This translates into CASSLRGGGNQPQHF.

The chain employs TRBV6-5 and TRBJ1-6; D is uncertain. CDR3 size: 15 residues. V was pared by 6 bases and J by 5 bases, with 14 bases between. CDR1 and CDR2 from the germline V gene are MNHEY and SVGAGI. The CDR3 is CASRLHWLDNSPLHF. As DNA, the CDR3 is TGTGCCAGCAGGCTCCACTGGTTGGATAATTCACCCCTCCACTTT.

The rearrangement uses TRBV5-6 and TRBJ1-2; D remains ambiguous. The CDR3 consists of 12 residues. Per germline, CDR1 SGHDT and CDR2 YYEEEE. The V gene lost 1 base and the J gene lost 7 bases, with 8 bases spanning the gap. CDR3 nucleotide sequence: TGTGCCAGCAGCTTGACTATGGGTGGCTACACCTTC. It translates to CASSLTMGGYTF.